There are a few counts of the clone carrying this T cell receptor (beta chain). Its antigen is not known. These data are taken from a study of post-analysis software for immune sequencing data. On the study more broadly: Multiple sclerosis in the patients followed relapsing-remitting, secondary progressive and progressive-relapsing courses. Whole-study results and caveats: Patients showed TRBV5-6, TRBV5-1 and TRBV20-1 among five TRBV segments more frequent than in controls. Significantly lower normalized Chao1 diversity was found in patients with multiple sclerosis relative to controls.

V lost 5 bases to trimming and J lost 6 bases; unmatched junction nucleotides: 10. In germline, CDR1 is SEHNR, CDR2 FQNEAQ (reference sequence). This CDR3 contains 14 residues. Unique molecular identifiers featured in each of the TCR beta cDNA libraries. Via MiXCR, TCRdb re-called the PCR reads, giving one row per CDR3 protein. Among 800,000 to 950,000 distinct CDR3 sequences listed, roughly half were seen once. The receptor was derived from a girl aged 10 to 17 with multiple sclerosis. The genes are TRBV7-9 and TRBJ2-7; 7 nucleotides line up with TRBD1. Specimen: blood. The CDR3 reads CASSPSGTVIEQYF. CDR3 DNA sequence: TGTGCCAGCAGCCCTTCCGGGACAGTCATCGAGCAGTACTTC.